This entry concerns a single T cell receptor beta chain. What it binds is unknown. Before the COVID-19 pandemic, during about 2011-2019, CD4+ T cells were taken from unexposed donors. Isolation of CD4+ T cells took place after about 10 days in culture. The sample originates from a study of CD4 T cells in relation to SARS-CoV-2 and coronaviruses. Study findings and constraints: No donor gave both pre-pandemic and post-infection samples.

Per germline, CDR1 SGHRS and CDR2 YFSETQ. CDR3 length equals 14 residues. V shed 3 bases and J shed 8 bases, with 17 bases lying between them. TCRdb keeps only in-frame clones here, not all; method: immunoSEQ multiplex PCR. The table lists some 29,000 clones, about 73% of them singletons. This sequence was found in a human donor in good health. This sequence joins TRBV5-1 and TRBJ1-2; no clear D. Input material: CD4+ T cells from PBMCs, cultured in vitro. CDR3 amino acids: CASSSGISVFGYTF. CDR3 DNA sequence: TGCGCCAGCAGCTCGGGAATCTCAGTATTCGGCTACACCTTC.